These T cell receptor beta chains were read from a single sample in a study of T cell responses to AZD1222 COVID-19 vaccine. The protocol was immunoSEQ multiplex PCR, while the TCRdb copy is restricted to in-frame clones and leaves out a portion. The sample has 100,000 or so clones, around 87% seen once. This sample comprised peripheral blood, obtained 28 days after the second AZD1222 dose. The receptors shown here come from an adult who received the AZD1222 COVID-19 vaccine. The CDR3 runs from the conserved cysteine through the conserved F or W. A D gene is named only where the DNA matches it firmly. A clone size is listed for some rows: how often the clone was seen (once, few, many), or a class if it is expanded.

TRBD2,TRBV18,TRBJ2-7,-,TGTGCCAGCTCACCAGGGGGGGTCGAGCAGTACTTC,CASSPGGVEQYF
TRBD1,TRBV30,TRBJ1-2,-,TGTGCCTGGAGCGAAGCGGGACAGGCTAATGGCTACACCTTC,CAWSEAGQANGYTF
TRBD1,TRBV10-3,TRBJ1-4,-,TGTGCCACCCGTAATGGGGACAGGGGGTTTAATGAAAAACTGTTTTTT,CATRNGDRGFNEKLFF
-,TRBV6-5,TRBJ1-1,-,TGTGCCAGCAGTTACGGGGGCAACACTGAAGCTTTCTTT,CASSYGGNTEAFF
-,TRBV9,TRBJ2-1,-,TGTGCCAGCAGCGTCAGCCTAGTAGGGGAGAGCTCCTACAATGAGCAGTTCTTC,CASSVSLVGESSYNEQFF
TRBD2,TRBV29-1,TRBJ2-7,-,TGCAGCGTTGAACTCAGACTAGCGGGATTCTACGAGCAGTACTTC,CSVELRLAGFYEQYF
TRBD1,TRBV14,TRBJ1-6,-,TGTGCCAGCAGTGACAGGGTGTCGGCTTATTCACCCCTCCACTTT,CASSDRVSAYSPLHF
-,TRBV18,TRBJ1-1,few,TGTGCCAGCTCACCAGAGATGGACGGGAACACTGAAGCTTTCTTT,CASSPEMDGNTEAFF
-,TRBV3-1/TRBV3-2,TRBJ1-2,-,TGTGCCAGCAGCACGGCGAGGGGCGGCTACACCTTC,CASSTARGGYTF
-,TRBV18,TRBJ2-7,-,TGTGCCAGCTCACCATCTATCAGCTACGAGCAGTACTTC,CASSPSISYEQYF
-,TRBV27,TRBJ1-2,-,TGTGCCAGCAGTTTGGGGCAGGGAGTCTATGGCTACACCTTC,CASSLGQGVYGYTF
-,TRBV7-9,TRBJ1-1,-,TGTGCCAGCAGCTTAGTATTGGAAAACACTGAAGCTTTCTTT,CASSLVLENTEAFF
-,TRBV7-9,TRBJ2-5,-,TGTGCCAGCAGCCTGGAGGGGAGTTTTGAGACCCAGTACTTC,CASSLEGSFETQYF
-,TRBV30,TRBJ2-3,-,TGTGCCTGGAGTGTATTGGGGGGGCTTGGTACAGATACGCAGTATTTT,CAWSVLGGLGTDTQYF
-,TRBV5-4,TRBJ1-1,-,TGTGCCAGCAGCTTGGTGGGGACACCCGTCGAAGCTTTCTTT,CASSLVGTPVEAFF
-,TRBV30,TRBJ2-5,-,TGTGCCTGGAGTGTAGGAACTGCGGCTCCTGAAGAGACCCAGTACTTC,CAWSVGTAAPEETQYF
-,TRBV5-5,TRBJ1-2,-,TGTGCCAGCAGGGTGGGACCGACCTTGGACTATGGCTACACCTTC,CASRVGPTLDYGYTF
-,TRBV19,TRBJ2-4,-,TGTGCCAGTAGCAAGGGACTTCTAGCCAAAAACATTCAGTACTTC,CASSKGLLAKNIQYF
TRBD2,TRBV5-1,TRBJ2-2,many,TGCGCCAGCAGCTTGGCCTCGGGACTAGCGGGAGTGCACGGGGAGCTGTTTTTT,CASSLASGLAGVHGELFF
-,TRBV6-2/TRBV6-3,TRBJ1-5,-,TGTGCCAGCAGTGACTCAGAGACGGGACAGCCCCAGCATTTT,CASSDSETGQPQHF
TRBD1,TRBV4-3,TRBJ2-6,-,TGCGCCAGCAGCGCCCAAATTGCGGGACAGGGGTACTCTGGGGCCAACGTCCTGACTTTC,CASSAQIAGQGYSGANVLTF
-,TRBV30,TRBJ2-3,-,TGTGCCTGGAGTTGGGGGGCAAGCACAGATACGCAGTATTTT,CAWSWGASTDTQYF